The 21 T cell receptor beta chains below all came from one sample that was sequenced in a study of early T cells in non-severe SARS-CoV-2 infection. TCRdb reanalysed the 5' RACE reads using MiXCR and keeps one entry per CDR3 protein. The sample shows about 80,000 distinct CDR3 sequences, 4.5% to 6% of them seen only once. The specimen comprised whole blood, sampled at baseline. These receptors were obtained from an adult who was a healthcare worker with PCR-confirmed SARS-CoV-2 infection or an uninfected control (not recorded which).

In this sample, this clonotype turned up many times. This rearrangement joins TRBV7-6 to TRBJ1-5; no clear D. Germline V lookup: CDR1 SGHVS, CDR2 FNYEAQ. The CDR3 has 14 amino acids. V was pared by 1 base and J by 7 bases, with 11 bases between. CDR3 sequence reads: CASSLGGDRQPQHF. As DNA, the CDR3 is TGTGCCAGCAGCTTAGGAGGAGACCGGCAGCCCCAGCATTTT. The full variable domain, rest sourced from reference TRBV7-6 and TRBJ1-5, is GAGVSQSPRYKVTKRGQDVALRCDPISGHVSLYWYRQALGQGPEFLTYFNYEAQQDKSGLPNDRFSAERPEGSISTLTIQRTEQRDSAMYRCASSLGGDRQPQHFGDGTRLSIL.

The sample holds a few counts of this clonotype. The J gene is TRBJ2-1, the V gene TRBV7-2, with 9 bases identical to TRBD2. V dropped 4 bases and J dropped 9; count of bases not matched to a gene: 13. The germline gives CDR1 SGHTA, CDR2 FQGNSA. There are 16 residues in the CDR3. CDR3 nucleotides: TGTGCCAGCAGCTCGGGACTAGCCCCTCCCTACGGTGAGCAGTTCTTC. Translating it yields CASSSGLAPPYGEQFF.

This clonotype is deemed medium-sized. The CDR3 here is CASSPSIRNTEAFF. For the CDR3, the DNA is TGTGCCAGCAGTCCGTCAATTCGGAACACTGAAGCTTTCTTT. The chain links TRBV11-1 to TRBJ1-1, with D hard to call. This CDR3 region has 14 residues. Germline V gene data show CDR1 as SGHAT and CDR2 as FQDESV (reference sequence). Trimming pared 6 bases from V and 1 base from J, leaving 12 bases between.

This clonotype has a handful of counts. The gene calls are TRBV18 and TRBJ1-5, with D uncertain. V was shortened by 1 base and J by 4 bases, with 8 bases between the two germline ends. The CDR3 spans 14 residues. Germline V lookup: CDR1 KGHSH, CDR2 LQKENI. CDR3 amino acids: CASSPLTTNQPQHF. CDR3 nucleotide sequence: TGTGCCAGCTCACCACTTACAACAAATCAGCCCCAGCATTTT.

V is TRBV28 and J is TRBJ2-6, with 8 nucleotides matching TRBD2. CDR1 is MDHEN, CDR2 SYDVKM, per germline. The V and J ends lost 0 bases and 2 bases, in that order; junction bases with no gene match: 3. The CDR3 length is 17 residues. CDR3 DNA: TGTGCCAGCAGTTTATGGCGGGAGGACCCTGGGGCCAACGTCCTGACTTTC. Its translation: CASSLWREDPGANVLTF.

V and J are TRBV29-1 and TRBJ1-3; the match to TRBD1 covers 11 bases. The J segment lost 9 bases and the V segment lost 4 bases, leaving 5 bases of the junction unmatched. The CDR3 loop spans 13 amino acids. The germline CDR1 and CDR2 sequences are SQVTM and ANQGSEA. The chain's CDR3 is CSVGTGGFSTIYF. The CDR3 DNA sequence: TGCAGCGTTGGGACAGGGGGCTTTAGCACCATATATTTT.

The table lists this clonotype with many counts. This sequence joins TRBV20-1 and TRBJ1-5; no definite D call. Germline values: CDR1 DFQATT, CDR2 SNEGSKA (reference sequence). Trimming cost V 1 base and J 7 bases, with 11 bases left between them. CDR3 size: 13 residues. CDR3 loop: CSARGMGDQPQHF. CDR3 nucleotide sequence: TGCAGTGCTAGAGGCATGGGAGACCAGCCCCAGCATTTT.

Ten or more counts support this clonotype. The chain links TRBV4-2 to TRBJ1-1; no reliable D call. This CDR3 is 15 amino acids long. The V and J ends lost 0 bases and 0 bases respectively, with 8 bases between them. Germline assignment: CDR1 LGHNA and CDR2 YNFKEQ. CDR3 in amino acids: CASSQDGKLNTEAFF. The CDR3 DNA is TGTGCCAGCAGCCAAGACGGAAAACTGAACACTGAAGCTTTCTTT.

This clonotype was detected many times. The chain links TRBV6-6 to TRBJ1-4; no reliable D call. The length of the CDR3 is 12 residues. With 2 bases removed from V and 4 bases from J, the gap between germline ends came to 2 bases. Looked up from germline, CDR1 is MNHNY and CDR2 is SVGAGI (reference sequence). CDR3 bases: TGTGCCAGCAGTTACGGTAATGAAAAACTGTTTTTT. Translation gives CASSYGNEKLFF.

This clonotype appeared many times. The J gene is TRBJ2-7, the V gene TRBV20-1, with unresolved D. This CDR3 has 14 amino acids. The V end was cut by 3 bases, the J end by 0 bases, with 12 bases between. Germline V lookup: CDR1 DFQATT, CDR2 SNEGSKA (reference sequence). CDR3 residues: CSASGPLNSYEQYF. The CDR3, as DNA: TGCAGTGCTAGCGGACCTCTGAACTCCTACGAGCAGTACTTC.

This clonotype occurred many times. V usage is TRBV30 and J usage is TRBJ1-5; D is uncertain. The CDR3 extends over 14 amino acids. Germline V gene data show CDR1 as GTSNPN and CDR2 as SVGIG (reference sequence). Trimming removed 4 bases from V and 1 base from J, with 11 bases in between. CDR3 sequence reads: CAWTGWGSNQPQHF. The CDR3 nucleotides are TGTGCCTGGACCGGGTGGGGAAGCAATCAGCCCCAGCATTTT.

This clonotype appeared a few times. The J gene is TRBJ1-2, the V gene TRBV27, with D unclear. The CDR3 covers 14 residues. CDR1 is MNHEY and CDR2 is SMNVEV in the germline V gene (reference sequence). Trimming took off 5 bases at V and 8 bases at J, with 18 bases between the two ends. The CDR3 spells CASSPPGNTGGYTF. DNA for the CDR3: TGTGCCAGCAGTCCCCCGGGGAACACGGGAGGCTACACCTTC.

Many counts were recorded for this clonotype. The chain recombines TRBV20-1 with TRBJ2-1, with TRBD1 matching over 8 bases. The CDR3 totals 14 residues. Germline V gene sequence: CDR1 DFQATT, CDR2 SNEGSKA (reference sequence). V shed 1 base and J 7 bases; nucleotides not matched to a gene: 6. The CDR3 region has the DNA TGCAGTGCTAGAGGGGGACAGGTGGGGAATGAGCAGTTCTTC. This gives the protein CSARGGQVGNEQFF.

Many counts were recorded for this clonotype. V gene TRBV9 combines with J gene TRBJ2-3, with D possibly matching TRBD1 (5 bases). The V and J ends lost 6 bases and 0 bases respectively, with 11 bases between them. This CDR3 contains 14 residues. CDR1 is SGDLS and CDR2 is YYNGEE in the germline V gene. CDR3 nucleotides: TGTGCCAGCACCCTAGACAGTAGCACAGATACGCAGTATTTT. This gives the protein CASTLDSSTDTQYF.

This clonotype was seen at least ten times. The chain employs TRBV6-5 and TRBJ2-2; TRBD2 might be the D (7 bases). This CDR3 is 13 amino acids long. V lost 2 bases and J 8 bases, leaving 9 bases between the germline ends. Germline loops: CDR1 MNHEY, CDR2 SVGAGI. The CDR3 DNA reads as TGTGCCAGCAGTTACGGGGGGGCTGGGGAGCTGTTTTTT. Residues: CASSYGGAGELFF.

The J gene is TRBJ2-2, the V gene TRBV5-1; weak D call: TRBD2 (5 bases). Germline CDR1 is SGHRS and CDR2 is YFSETQ. Deletions cut 4 bases from V and 7 bases from J, with 17 bases between. The CDR3 spans 15 residues. This CDR3 is CASSPNRARGGELFF. The CDR3 DNA reads as TGCGCCAGCAGCCCCAATCGGGCCCGGGGCGGGGAGCTGTTTTTT.

This clonotype has a count of ten or more. This chain connects TRBV12-5 to TRBJ1-6, with D hard to call. V was cut by 6 bases and J by 9 bases, with 12 bases left in between. Germline assignment: CDR1 LGHNT and CDR2 FRNRAP. The CDR3 totals 13 residues. The CDR3 coding sequence is TGTGCTAGTGGCCCGGAGGGAAGTTCACCCCTCCACTTT. This codes for CASGPEGSSPLHF. Supplemented by reference TRBV12-5 and TRBJ1-6, the full variable domain reads DARVTQTPRHKVTEMGQEVTMRCQPILGHNTVFWYRQTMMQGLELLAYFRNRAPLDDSGMPKDRFSAEMPDATLATLKIQPSEPRDSAVYFCASGPEGSSPLHFGNGTRLTVT.

This clonotype was recorded many times. V is TRBV6-1 and J is TRBJ2-7; 9 nucleotides match TRBD2. The CDR3 extends over 17 amino acids. CDR1 and CDR2 from the germline V gene are MNHNS and SASEGT. V dropped 7 bases and J dropped 3; count of bases not matched to a gene: 16. The CDR3 DNA is TGTGCCAGCACCGAATGGCGTAGCGGGAGATCTAGCTACGAGCAGTACTTC. The encoded protein is CASTEWRSGRSSYEQYF.

This clonotype was seen repeatedly, ten times or more. The chain couples TRBV14 to TRBJ1-1, with unresolved D. This CDR3 is built from 14 residues. V was cut by 4 bases and J by 9 bases, with 18 bases left in between. Germline values: CDR1 SGHDN, CDR2 FVKESK. The CDR3 loop reads CASSRPGGRHQAFF. The DNA of the CDR3 is TGTGCCAGCAGCCGGCCAGGAGGACGGCATCAAGCTTTCTTT.

In this sample, this clonotype turned up many times. V gene TRBV2 combines with J gene TRBJ2-1, with TRBD1 matching 10 bases. Germline values: CDR1 SNHLY, CDR2 FYNNEI. This CDR3 region has 16 residues. V trimming: 7 bases; J trimming: 7 bases; junction bases outside the gene matches: 13. CDR3 DNA: TGTGCCAGCACCAAGGGACAGGGGCGACCCTTTAATGAGCAGTTCTTC. Protein product: CASTKGQGRPFNEQFF.

This clonotype came up many times. This sequence joins TRBV29-1 and TRBJ1-2, with 12 bases that match TRBD1. V was pared by 3 bases and J by 4 bases, with 6 bases of the junction left unmatched. Germline CDR1 is SQVTM and CDR2 is ANQGSEA. This CDR3 comprises 15 residues. This chain's CDR3 is CSVDKGQGAAYGYTF. The DNA for the CDR3 is TGCAGCGTTGATAAGGGACAGGGGGCTGCCTATGGCTACACCTTC.